This TCR beta chain was documented in a study of pediatric ulcerative colitis. Study as a whole: Most patients had pancolitis, and two had left-sided colitis.

Libraries were prepared by immunoSEQ multiplex PCR; TCRdb keeps only in-frame clonotypes and omits some of them. The sample yields over 30,000 clones, 81% seen once. One to two pinch biopsies were taken from the rectum during colonoscopy. CDR3 length equals 15 residues. J gave up 3 bases and V 2 bases, and 5 bases lay outside the gene matches. Germline CDR1 and CDR2: SGHDT and YYEEEE. The clonotype was recovered from a boy aged 5-17 years with mild ulcerative colitis. This chain connects TRBV5-6 to TRBJ2-7; 10 bases fit TRBD1. Source material: gut tissue. CDR3 residues: CASSFGTGEGYEQYF. The CDR3 nucleotides read TGTGCCAGCAGCTTCGGGACAGGGGAGGGCTACGAGCAGTACTTC.